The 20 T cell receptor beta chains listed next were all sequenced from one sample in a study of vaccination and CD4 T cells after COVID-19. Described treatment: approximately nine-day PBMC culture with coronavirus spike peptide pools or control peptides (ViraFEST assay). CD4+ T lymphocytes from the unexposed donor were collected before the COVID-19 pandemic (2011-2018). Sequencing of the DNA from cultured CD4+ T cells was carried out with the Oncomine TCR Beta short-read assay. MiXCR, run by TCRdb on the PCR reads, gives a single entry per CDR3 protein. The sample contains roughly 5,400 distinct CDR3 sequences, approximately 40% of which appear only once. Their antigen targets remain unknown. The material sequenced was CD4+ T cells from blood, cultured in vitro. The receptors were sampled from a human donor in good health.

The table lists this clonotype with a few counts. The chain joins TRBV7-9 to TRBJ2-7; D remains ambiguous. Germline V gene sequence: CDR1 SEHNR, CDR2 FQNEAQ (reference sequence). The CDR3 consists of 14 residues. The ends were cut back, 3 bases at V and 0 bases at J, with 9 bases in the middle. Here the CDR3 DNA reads TGTGCCAGCAGCTTGGCAACCGGCTCCTACGAGCAGTACTTC. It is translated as CASSLATGSYEQYF.

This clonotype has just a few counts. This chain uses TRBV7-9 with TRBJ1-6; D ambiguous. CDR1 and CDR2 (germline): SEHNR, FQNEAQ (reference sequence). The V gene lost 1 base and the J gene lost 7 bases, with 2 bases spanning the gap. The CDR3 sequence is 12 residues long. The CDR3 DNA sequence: TGTGCCAGCAGCTTAGGGAATTCACCCCTCCACTTT. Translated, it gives CASSLGNSPLHF.

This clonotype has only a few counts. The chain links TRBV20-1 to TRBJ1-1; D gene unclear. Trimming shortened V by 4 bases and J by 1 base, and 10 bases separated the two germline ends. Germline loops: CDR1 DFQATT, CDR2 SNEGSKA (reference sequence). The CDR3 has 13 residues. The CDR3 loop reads CSAKASGNTEAFF. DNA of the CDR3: TGCAGTGCTAAGGCTTCGGGGAACACTGAAGCTTTCTTT.

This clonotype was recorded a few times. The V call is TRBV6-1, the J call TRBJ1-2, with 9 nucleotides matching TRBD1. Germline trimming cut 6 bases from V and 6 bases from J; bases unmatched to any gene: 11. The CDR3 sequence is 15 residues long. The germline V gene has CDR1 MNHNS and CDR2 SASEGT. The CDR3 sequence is CASSLGGQGTHGYTF. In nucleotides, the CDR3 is TGTGCCAGCAGCCTAGGAGGACAGGGGACGCATGGCTACACCTTC.

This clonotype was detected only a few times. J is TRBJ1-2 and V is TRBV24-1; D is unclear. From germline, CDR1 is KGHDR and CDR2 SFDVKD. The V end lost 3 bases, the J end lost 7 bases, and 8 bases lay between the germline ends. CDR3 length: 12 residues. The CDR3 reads CATSDQAGGYTF. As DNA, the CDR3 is TGTGCCACCAGTGATCAGGCGGGTGGCTACACCTTC.

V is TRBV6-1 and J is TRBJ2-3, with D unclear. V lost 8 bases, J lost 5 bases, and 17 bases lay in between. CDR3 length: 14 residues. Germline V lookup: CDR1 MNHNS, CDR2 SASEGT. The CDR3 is CASRYGPYEDTQYF. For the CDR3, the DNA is TGTGCCAGCCGCTATGGACCCTACGAAGATACGCAGTATTTT.

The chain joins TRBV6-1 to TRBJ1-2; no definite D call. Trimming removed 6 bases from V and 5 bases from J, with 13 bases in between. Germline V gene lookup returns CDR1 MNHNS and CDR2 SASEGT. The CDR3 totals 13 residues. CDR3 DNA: TGTGCCAGCAGCCGAGGGATATCGTATGGCTACACCTTC. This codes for CASSRGISYGYTF.

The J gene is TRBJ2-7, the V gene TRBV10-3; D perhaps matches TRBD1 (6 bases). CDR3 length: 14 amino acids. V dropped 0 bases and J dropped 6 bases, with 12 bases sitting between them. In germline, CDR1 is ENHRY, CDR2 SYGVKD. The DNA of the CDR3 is TGTGCCATCAGTGAGTCCGGCAGGGGCCCCGAGCAGTACTTC. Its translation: CAISESGRGPEQYF.

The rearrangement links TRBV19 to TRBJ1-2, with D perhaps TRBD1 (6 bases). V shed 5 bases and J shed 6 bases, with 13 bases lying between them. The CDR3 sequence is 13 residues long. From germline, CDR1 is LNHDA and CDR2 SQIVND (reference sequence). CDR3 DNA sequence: TGTGCCAGTAGTCCGCGCGCAGGGGATGGCTACACCTTC. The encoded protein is CASSPRAGDGYTF. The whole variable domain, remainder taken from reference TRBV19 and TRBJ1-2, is DGGITQSPKYLFRKEGQNVTLSCEQNLNHDAMYWYRQDPGQGLRLIYYSQIVNDFQKGDIAEGYSVSREKKESFPLTVTSAQKNPTAFYLCASSPRAGDGYTFGSGTRLTVV.

Here the CDR3 reads CASSSQGASNQPQHF. As DNA, the CDR3 is TGTGCCAGCAGCTCCCAGGGGGCGAGCAATCAGCCCCAGCATTTT. The rearrangement joins TRBV7-9 to TRBJ1-5; 8 nucleotides match TRBD1. Trimming removed 4 bases from V and 1 base from J; junction bases left unmatched: 3. The CDR3 extends over 15 amino acids. CDR1 is SEHNR and CDR2 is FQNEAQ in the germline V gene (reference sequence).

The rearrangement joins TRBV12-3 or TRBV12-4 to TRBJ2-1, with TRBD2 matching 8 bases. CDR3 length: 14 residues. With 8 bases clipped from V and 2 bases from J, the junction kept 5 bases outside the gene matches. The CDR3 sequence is CASGVAGTYNEQFF. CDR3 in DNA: TGTGCCAGCGGGGTAGCGGGGACCTACAATGAGCAGTTCTTC.

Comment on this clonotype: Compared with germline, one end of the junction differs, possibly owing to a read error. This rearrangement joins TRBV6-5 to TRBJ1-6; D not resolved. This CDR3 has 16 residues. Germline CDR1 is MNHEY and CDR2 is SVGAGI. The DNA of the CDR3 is TGTGCCAGTAGTTTTGAGGCACGAGGAGTTTTCTCACCCCTCCACTTT. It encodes CASSFEARGVFSPLHF.

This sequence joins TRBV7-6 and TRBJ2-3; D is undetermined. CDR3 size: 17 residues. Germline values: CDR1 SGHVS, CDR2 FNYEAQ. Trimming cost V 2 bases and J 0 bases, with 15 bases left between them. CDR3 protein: CASSLSGGITSTDTQYF. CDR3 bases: TGTGCCAGCAGCTTAAGTGGCGGAATAACTAGCACAGATACGCAGTATTTT.

The CDR3 DNA sequence: TGTGCCAGCAGCCCTTCTATGACTAGCACAGATACGCAGTATTTT. Its protein is CASSPSMTSTDTQYF. The V and J genes are TRBV7-2 and TRBJ2-3; D is uncertain. The CDR3 sequence is 15 residues long. Germline V gene data show CDR1 as SGHTA and CDR2 as FQGNSA. The V and J ends lost 5 bases and 0 bases respectively, with 12 bases between them.

CDR3 loop: CASSSNYLNQPQHF. CDR3 DNA: TGTGCCAGCAGTAGTAACTACCTTAATCAGCCCCAGCATTTT. The rearrangement links TRBV6-1 to TRBJ1-5, with D hard to call. CDR1 is MNHNS and CDR2 is SASEGT in the germline V gene. This CDR3 region has 14 residues. The V end lost 5 bases, the J end lost 4 bases, and 12 bases lay between the germline ends.

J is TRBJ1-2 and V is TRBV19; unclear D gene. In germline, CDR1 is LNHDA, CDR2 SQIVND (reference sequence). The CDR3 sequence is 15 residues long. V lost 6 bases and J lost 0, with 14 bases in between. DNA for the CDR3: TGTGCCAGTAGGCCGCAGGAGTATTCTAACTATGGCTACACCTTC. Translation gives CASRPQEYSNYGYTF.

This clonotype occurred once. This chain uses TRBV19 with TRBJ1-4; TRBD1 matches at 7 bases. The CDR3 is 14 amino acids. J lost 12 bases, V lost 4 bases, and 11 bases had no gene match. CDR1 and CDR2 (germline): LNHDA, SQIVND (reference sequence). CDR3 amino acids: CASSTGTVRRELFF. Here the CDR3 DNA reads TGTGCCAGTAGTACCGGGACAGTTCGAAGGGAACTGTTTTTT.

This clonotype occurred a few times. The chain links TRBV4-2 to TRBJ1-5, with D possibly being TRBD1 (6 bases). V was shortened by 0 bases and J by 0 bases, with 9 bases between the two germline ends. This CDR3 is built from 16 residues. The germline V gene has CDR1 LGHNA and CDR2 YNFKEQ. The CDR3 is CASSQDGGGSNQPQHF. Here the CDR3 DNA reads TGTGCCAGCAGCCAAGATGGGGGCGGTAGCAATCAGCCCCAGCATTTT.

Here the CDR3 DNA reads TGCAGTGCTTATGGGCCAGGGTCCGCCTACGAGCAGTACTTC. Residues: CSAYGPGSAYEQYF. The rearrangement uses TRBV20-1 and TRBJ2-7, with TRBD1 as a possible D gene (5 bases). The CDR3 loop spans 14 amino acids. The germline gives CDR1 DFQATT, CDR2 SNEGSKA (reference sequence). Trimming took off 5 bases at V and 2 bases at J, with 16 bases between the two ends.

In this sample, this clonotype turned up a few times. CDR3 amino acids: CASSRTGHLETQYF. CDR3 DNA sequence: TGTGCCAGCTCAAGGACAGGGCATTTAGAGACCCAGTACTTC. V gene TRBV6-1 combines with J gene TRBJ2-5; 8 bases are a match to TRBD1. The CDR3 spans 14 residues. The trim removed 8 bases at V and 4 bases at J, leaving 9 bases unmatched. The germline CDR1 and CDR2 sequences are MNHNS and SASEGT.